This T cell receptor (beta chain) emerged from a study of PD-1 blockade in classical Hodgkin lymphoma. Points on this clone: No antigen is known for it.

Points from the study as a whole: Healthy donors were reported to have higher baseline TCR diversity than newly diagnosed patients. When nivolumab was started under 1 year after ASCT, patients were excluded. With respect to the repertoire differences, their causes, possibly disease activity or prior therapy, remain undefined. Newly diagnosed and completely responding patients shared comparable baseline diversity.

Here immunoSEQ multiplex PCR was the method, and the copy in TCRdb shows in-frame clones only, minus some. The data show roughly 40,000 clones, with 60% to 70% seen just once and around 3% held by the top ten. The sample's time point: cycle 4 day 1 (C4D1), after 6 weeks of nivolumab. Exposure to brentuximab vedotin varied, and each patient had relapsed following autologous stem cell transplantation. V was clipped by 3 bases and J by 6 bases; unmatched bases: 7. The CDR3 has 14 residues. In germline, CDR1 is SGHRS, CDR2 YFSETQ. This TCR derives from a human donor with classical Hodgkin lymphoma. The rearrangement uses TRBV5-1 and TRBJ2-7, with TRBD2 matching 9 bases. Sequenced material: peripheral blood mononuclear cells (PBMCs), taken before the fourth cycle of nivolumab. The CDR3 reads CASSYGLAGLEQYF. CDR3 DNA sequence: TGCGCCAGCAGCTATGGGCTAGCGGGACTCGAGCAGTACTTC.